This T cell receptor (beta chain) derives from a study of blood T cell repertoires in COVID-19. Study as a whole: Acute and convalescent COVID-19 samples came from the United States, Italy and Spain. PBMCs, B-cell-depleted T cells, or T cells provided the cDNA or gDNA that made up the material.

This clone was seen just once. Methods used by the authors: Amplification of reference gene primers was used by the study to estimate nucleated cell counts. Measured with immunoSEQ multiplex PCR; TCRdb has only the in-frame clones, and not every one. V and J calls and clone size come straight from that table; D and trimming were deduced from the DNA. The data show 300,000 to 350,000 clones, 80% to 90% seen once. Per the germline V gene, CDR1 is LNHDA and CDR2 is SQIVND (reference sequence). V was pared by 1 base and J by 3 bases, with 13 bases between. The CDR3 length is 16 residues. The TCR was taken from a man aged 30 to 39 with active or convalescent COVID-19. This chain uses TRBV19 with TRBJ2-1; no clear D gene. The specimen was peripheral blood. CDR3 bases: TGTGCCAGTAGTATAGGGTACAGCCAAATCTACAATGAGCAGTTCTTC. Encoded protein: CASSIGYSQIYNEQFF.